This T cell receptor (beta chain) was identified in a study of blood T cells in healthy people across ages. Study-level points and caveats: The study regarded diversity estimates from one million T cells as underestimates.

As for this clonotype: The target antigen is unknown. This may come from a read error, since a much larger clone is one base off.

Using a J-beta primer mix together with a sample-barcoded 5' primer, a second PCR was run for roughly 7 to 11 cycles. TCRdb reanalysed the 5' RACE reads using MiXCR and keeps one entry per CDR3 protein. The sample holds about 1,600,000 distinct CDR3 sequences, around 39% seen once. Donor samples were obtained from healthy Caucasian individuals from Russia, aged 6 to 90. Germline lookup yields CDR1 MGHDK and CDR2 SYGVNS. The CDR3 loop spans 14 amino acids. The origin of this receptor is a woman in her late teens or twenties in good health. V and J are TRBV25-1 and TRBJ2-3, with D perhaps matching TRBD1 (5 bases). Sequencing input: blood. This chain's CDR3 is CASSDLRQSDTRYF. The CDR3 DNA follows: TGTGCCAGCAGTGACCTTAGACAGTCAGATACGCGGTATTTT.